The present T cell receptor (beta chain) was sequenced within a study of a mutant IDH1 vaccine in newly diagnosed glioma. Using immunoSEQ multiplex PCR, the repertoire was profiled, and TCRdb retains in-frame clones only, with some absent. Here the sample spans 40,000 to 65,000 clones, about 77% being singletons. Time point given: week 5, during vaccination. The content of each vaccine dose was 300 ug of mutant IDH1 20-mer peptide, and topical imiquimod accompanied it. Per germline, CDR1 MNHNS and CDR2 SASEGT. V dropped 6 bases and J dropped 5; count of bases not matched to a gene: 6. The CDR3 is 13 amino acids. As concerns this clone: The antigen remains undetermined.

The receptor comes from a woman in her forties with glioma. The rearrangement uses TRBV6-1 and TRBJ2-5, with TRBD1 identical over 7 bases. The input for sequencing was PBMCs, taken from a glioma patient whose treatment included an IDH1 peptide vaccine. The CDR3 region is CASSADREETQYF. The CDR3 DNA sequence: TGTGCCAGCAGCGCTGACAGGGAGGAGACCCAGTACTTC.